A selection of T cell receptor beta chains follows, all from one sample in a study of blood T cell repertoires in COVID-19. Clones were read by immunoSEQ multiplex PCR, and TCRdb kept only the in-frame ones, dropping some. The sample comprises approximately 300,000 clones, roughly 88% of which are singletons, and 1.6% rests with the top ten. The sample taken for sequencing was peripheral blood. Every receptor here comes from a woman aged 50 to 60 with acute or convalescent COVID-19. CDR3s include the opening cysteine and the closing phenylalanine or tryptophan. The D gene is left open where the match is weak. Clone sizes are given selectively: once, few, many, or a class where the clone is expanded.

abundance: NA
d_gene: NA
j_gene: TRBJ2-5
v_gene: TRBV27
CDR3aa: CASSPHYGRGEETQYF
CDR3nt: TGTGCCAGCAGTCCCCACTACGGCAGGGGGGAAGAGACCCAGTACTTC

abundance: NA
d_gene: NA
j_gene: TRBJ1-4
v_gene: TRBV5-1
CDR3aa: CASSLRAGTTNEKLFF
CDR3nt: TGCGCCAGCAGCTTGAGGGCGGGAACAACTAATGAAAAACTGTTTTTT

abundance: NA
d_gene: TRBD2
j_gene: TRBJ2-3
v_gene: TRBV27
CDR3aa: CASSSVSGLAASTDTQYF
CDR3nt: TGTGCCAGCAGTTCTGTGTCCGGACTAGCGGCTAGCACAGATACGCAGTATTTT

abundance: NA
d_gene: NA
j_gene: TRBJ2-7
v_gene: TRBV18
CDR3aa: CASSPPSRGHEQYF
CDR3nt: TGTGCCAGCTCACCACCGAGCAGGGGTCACGAGCAGTACTTC

abundance: NA
d_gene: NA
j_gene: TRBJ2-7
v_gene: TRBV24-1
CDR3aa: CATSDSMTGREQYF
CDR3nt: TGTGCCACCAGTGATAGCATGACAGGCCGAGAGCAGTACTTC

abundance: once
d_gene: TRBD1
j_gene: TRBJ1-4
v_gene: TRBV19
CDR3aa: CASQLTGGNEKLFF
CDR3nt: TGTGCCAGCCAGCTTACAGGGGGCAATGAAAAACTGTTTTTT

abundance: NA
d_gene: NA
j_gene: TRBJ2-2
v_gene: TRBV7-3
CDR3aa: CASSLDSGTGELFF
CDR3nt: TGTGCCAGCAGCTTGGACAGTGGCACCGGGGAGCTGTTTTTT

abundance: NA
d_gene: TRBD1
j_gene: TRBJ2-3
v_gene: TRBV5-1
CDR3aa: CASSWGQGTDTQYF
CDR3nt: TGCGCCAGCAGTTGGGGACAGGGAACAGATACGCAGTATTTT

abundance: NA
d_gene: NA
j_gene: TRBJ1-5
v_gene: TRBV5-1
CDR3aa: CASSLDGEQPQHF
CDR3nt: TGCGCCAGCAGCTTGGACGGGGAACAGCCCCAGCATTTT

abundance: NA
d_gene: NA
j_gene: TRBJ2-7
v_gene: TRBV4-1
CDR3aa: CASSQGYTNNEQYF
CDR3nt: TGCGCCAGCAGCCAAGGATACACTAACAACGAGCAGTACTTC

abundance: few
d_gene: TRBD1
j_gene: TRBJ2-7
v_gene: TRBV7-9
CDR3aa: CASSSDRGQGSGYEQYF
CDR3nt: TGTGCCAGCAGTTCCGACCGAGGACAGGGAAGTGGTTACGAGCAGTACTTC

abundance: NA
d_gene: TRBD1
j_gene: TRBJ2-3
v_gene: TRBV15
CDR3aa: CATSRHLDRGGTDTQYF
CDR3nt: TGTGCCACCAGCAGACATTTAGACAGGGGAGGCACAGATACGCAGTATTTT

abundance: NA
d_gene: TRBD1
j_gene: TRBJ1-5
v_gene: TRBV10-1
CDR3aa: CASSVAGKKDRVSRNQPQHF
CDR3nt: TGCGCCAGCAGTGTGGCAGGGAAAAAGGACAGGGTGTCGCGCAATCAGCCCCAGCATTTT

abundance: NA
d_gene: TRBD1
j_gene: TRBJ1-1
v_gene: TRBV5-1
CDR3aa: CASSLVEGAGSTEAFF
CDR3nt: TGCGCCAGCAGCTTGGTGGAGGGGGCGGGTAGCACTGAAGCTTTCTTT

abundance: NA
d_gene: TRBD1
j_gene: TRBJ1-1
v_gene: TRBV5-8
CDR3aa: CASSFWTGGLEAFF
CDR3nt: TGTGCCAGCAGCTTCTGGACAGGGGGACTTGAAGCTTTCTTT